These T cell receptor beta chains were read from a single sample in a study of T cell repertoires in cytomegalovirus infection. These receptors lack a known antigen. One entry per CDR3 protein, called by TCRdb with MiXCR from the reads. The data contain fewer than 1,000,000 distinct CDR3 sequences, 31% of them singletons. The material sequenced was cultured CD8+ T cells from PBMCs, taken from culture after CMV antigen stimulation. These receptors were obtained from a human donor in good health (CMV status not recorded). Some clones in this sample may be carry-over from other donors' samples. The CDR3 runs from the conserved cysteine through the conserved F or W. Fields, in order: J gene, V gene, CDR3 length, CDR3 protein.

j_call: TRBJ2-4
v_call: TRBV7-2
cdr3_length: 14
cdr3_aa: CASSLGQGINIQYF

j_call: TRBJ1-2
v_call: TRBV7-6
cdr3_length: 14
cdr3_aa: CASSDLGTDYGYTF

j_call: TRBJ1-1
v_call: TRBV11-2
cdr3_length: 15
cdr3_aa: CASSPPGQWITEAFF

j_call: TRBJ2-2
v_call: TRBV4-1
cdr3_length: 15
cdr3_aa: CASSHWDRADGELFF

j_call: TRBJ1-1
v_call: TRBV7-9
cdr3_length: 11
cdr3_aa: CASTPGGGAFF

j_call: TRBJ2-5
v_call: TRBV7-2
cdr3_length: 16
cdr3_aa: CANSLVLAGGQETQYF

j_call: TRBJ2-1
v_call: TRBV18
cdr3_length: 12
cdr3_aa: CASSPVSNEQFF

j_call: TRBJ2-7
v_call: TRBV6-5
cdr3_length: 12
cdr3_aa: CASSSGDYEQYF

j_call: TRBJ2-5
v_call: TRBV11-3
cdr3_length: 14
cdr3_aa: CASSLAGTGETQYF

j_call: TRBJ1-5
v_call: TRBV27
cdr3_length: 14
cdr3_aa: CASSHAASNQPQHF

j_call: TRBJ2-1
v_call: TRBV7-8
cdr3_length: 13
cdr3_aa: CASSQGLVDEQFF

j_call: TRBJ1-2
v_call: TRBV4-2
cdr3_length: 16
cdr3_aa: CASSQGGRDGSYGYTF

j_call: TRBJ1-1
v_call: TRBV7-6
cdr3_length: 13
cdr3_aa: CASSLKGGRQAFF

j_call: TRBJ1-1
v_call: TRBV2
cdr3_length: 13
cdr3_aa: CASSEMGNTEAFF

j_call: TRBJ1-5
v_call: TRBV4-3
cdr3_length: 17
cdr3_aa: CASSQDLGQGGEQPQHF

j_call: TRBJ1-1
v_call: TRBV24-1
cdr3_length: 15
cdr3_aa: CATSDSDRENTEAFF

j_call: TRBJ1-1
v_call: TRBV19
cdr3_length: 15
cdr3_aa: CAPVNRAGGDTEAFF

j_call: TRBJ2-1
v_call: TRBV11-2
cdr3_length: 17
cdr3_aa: CASSLDASGGLYNEQFF

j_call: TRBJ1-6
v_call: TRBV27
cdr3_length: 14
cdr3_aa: CASSFGGGSSPLHF

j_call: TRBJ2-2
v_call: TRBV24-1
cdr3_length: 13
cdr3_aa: CATMDRNTGELFF

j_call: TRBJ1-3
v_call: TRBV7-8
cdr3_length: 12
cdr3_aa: CASTDSGNTIYF

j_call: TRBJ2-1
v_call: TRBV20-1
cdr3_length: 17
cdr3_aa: CSARGQVGGFPNNEQFF

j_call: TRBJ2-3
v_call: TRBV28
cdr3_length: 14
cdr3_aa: CASTRGTSEYTQYF

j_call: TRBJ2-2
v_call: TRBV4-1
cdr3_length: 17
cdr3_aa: CASSPWASGGHTGELFF

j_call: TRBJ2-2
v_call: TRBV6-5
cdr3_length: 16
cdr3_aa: CASSYSMGAPNGELFF

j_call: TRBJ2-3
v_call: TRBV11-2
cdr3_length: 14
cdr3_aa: CASSEWDLTDTQYF

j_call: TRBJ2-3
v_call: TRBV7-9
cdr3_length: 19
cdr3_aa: CASSPRTSGGAFRTDTQYF

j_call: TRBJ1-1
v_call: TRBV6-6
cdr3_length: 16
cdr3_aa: CASSYSSIGSNTEAFF

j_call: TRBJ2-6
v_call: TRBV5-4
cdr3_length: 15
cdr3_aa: CASSLEPSGANVLTF

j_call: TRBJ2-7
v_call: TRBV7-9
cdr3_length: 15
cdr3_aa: CASSLGQLPSYEQYF

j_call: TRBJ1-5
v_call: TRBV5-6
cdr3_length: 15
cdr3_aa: CASSLGQGGRQPQHF

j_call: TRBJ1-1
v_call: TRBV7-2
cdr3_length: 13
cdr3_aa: CASSRRSNTEAFF

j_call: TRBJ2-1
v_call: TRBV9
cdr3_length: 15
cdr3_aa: CASSGGLAPYNEQFF

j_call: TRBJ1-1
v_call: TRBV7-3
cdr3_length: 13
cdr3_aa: CASSVYRGTEAFF

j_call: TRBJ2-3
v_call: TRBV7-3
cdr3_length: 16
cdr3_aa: CASSSQPGLAGDTQYF

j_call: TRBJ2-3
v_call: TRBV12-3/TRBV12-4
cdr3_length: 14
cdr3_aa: CASSLAWGTDTQYF

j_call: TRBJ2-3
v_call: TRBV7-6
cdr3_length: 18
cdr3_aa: CASSLPSGGAGSTDTQYF

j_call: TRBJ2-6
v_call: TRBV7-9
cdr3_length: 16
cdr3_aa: CASSLRGAGGANVLTF

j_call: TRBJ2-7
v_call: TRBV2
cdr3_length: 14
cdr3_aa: CASSEMDSPYEQYF

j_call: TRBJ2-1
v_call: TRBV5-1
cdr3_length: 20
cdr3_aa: CASSLDTLPGGTGDYNEQFF

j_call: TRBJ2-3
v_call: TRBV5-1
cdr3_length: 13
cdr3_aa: CASSGGAHDTQYF

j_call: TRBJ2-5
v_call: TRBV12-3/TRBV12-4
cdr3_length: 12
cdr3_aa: CASSFSGETQYF

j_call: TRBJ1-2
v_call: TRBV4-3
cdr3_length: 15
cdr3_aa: CASSQERTGGYGYTF

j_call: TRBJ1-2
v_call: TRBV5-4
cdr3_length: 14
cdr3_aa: CASSSGTASYGYTF

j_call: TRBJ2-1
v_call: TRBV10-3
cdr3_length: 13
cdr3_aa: CAIKGTGSNEQFF

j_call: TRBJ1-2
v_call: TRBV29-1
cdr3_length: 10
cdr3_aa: CSVASDGYTF

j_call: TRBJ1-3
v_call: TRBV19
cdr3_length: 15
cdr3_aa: CASGRVRDSGNTIYF

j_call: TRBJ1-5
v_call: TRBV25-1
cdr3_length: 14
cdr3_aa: CASSEGTGHQPQHF

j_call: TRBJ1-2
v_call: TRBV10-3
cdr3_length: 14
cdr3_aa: CAISEGGHPYGYTF